This T cell receptor beta chain was captured in a study of CD8 T cells in Susac syndrome. Germline V gives CDR1 MNHEY, CDR2 SVGAGI. The CDR3 loop spans 15 amino acids. The germline V and J ends were trimmed by 4 bases and 5 bases, with 17 bases remaining between them. RNA, at about 0.5 to 1 ug, was reverse transcribed with random hexamers. TCRdb re-derived calls from the immunoSEQ multiplex PCR reads in MiXCR, one entry per CDR3 protein. The sample has about 300,000 distinct CDR3 sequences; roughly 85% are singletons. Relapsing-remitting disease, either stable or active, was present in the multiple sclerosis controls, who were treatment-naive patients. In contrast to the negatively isolated CD8+ and CD4+ T cells, TEMRA cells were FACS-enriched.

This sequence originates from a human donor with multiple sclerosis. The sequenced sample consisted of CD8+ T cells from PBMCs. The chain has TRBV6-5 and TRBJ2-5, with D possibly being TRBD2 (6 bases). CDR3 sequence (DNA): TGTGCCAGCAGTTCGCGGGCGGAGGGATGGGAGACCCAGTACTTC. Encoded protein: CASSSRAEGWETQYF.